A single sample is the source of the 21 T cell receptor beta chains below, sequenced in a study of blood T cell repertoires in COVID-19. Using immunoSEQ multiplex PCR, the repertoire was profiled, and TCRdb retains in-frame clones only, with some absent. Of 85,000 to 120,000 clones in the sample, 65% to 75% are singletons; the top ten hold approximately 0.9%. Sequencing input: peripheral blood. The origin of the receptors is a human donor with acute or convalescent COVID-19. The donor label of this sample is uncertain.

This rearrangement joins TRBV15 to TRBJ1-1; D is perhaps TRBD1 (5 bases). CDR3 length: 13 amino acids. Germline loops: CDR1 LNHNV, CDR2 YYDKDF (reference sequence). The ends were cut back, 4 bases at V and 3 bases at J, with 9 bases in the middle. This chain's CDR3 is CATSNIQDTEAFF. The DNA of the CDR3 is TGTGCCACCAGCAACATACAGGACACTGAAGCTTTCTTT. The full variable domain, completed using reference TRBV15 and TRBJ1-1, is DAMVIQNPRYQVTQFGKPVTLSCSQTLNHNVMYWYQQKSSQAPKLLFHYYDKDFNNEADTPDNFQSRRPNTSFCFLDIRSPGLGDTAMYLCATSNIQDTEAFFGQGTRLTVV.

In this sample, this clone turned up a few times. V is TRBV18 and J is TRBJ2-7; 8 bases line up with TRBD2. This CDR3 region has 16 residues. V shed 0 bases, J shed 5 bases, and the junction held 9 bases outside the gene matches. CDR1 KGHSH and CDR2 LQKENI come from the germline V gene. This CDR3 is CASSPPARGGFHEQYF. The CDR3 DNA is TGTGCCAGCTCACCACCGGCTCGGGGGGGGTTCCACGAGCAGTACTTC.

The gene calls are TRBV7-2 and TRBJ1-1; a possible D gene is TRBD1 (6 bases). Germline V gene lookup returns CDR1 SGHTA and CDR2 FQGNSA. The CDR3 totals 16 residues. The V gene lost 5 bases and the J gene lost 2 bases, with 18 bases spanning the gap. The CDR3 loop reads CASSPDRRRRNTEAFF. DNA for the CDR3: TGTGCCAGCAGCCCGGACAGACGCCGGAGAAACACTGAAGCTTTCTTT. The entire variable domain, with the rest obtained from reference TRBV7-2 and TRBJ1-1, is as follows: GAGVSQSPSNKVTEKGKDVELRCDPISGHTALYWYRQSLGQGLEFLIYFQGNSAPDKSGLPSDRFSAERTGGSVSTLTIQRTQQEDSAVYLCASSPDRRRRNTEAFFGQGTRLTVV.

This clone was seen a few times. J is TRBJ1-5 and V is TRBV6-5; possible D gene TRBD1, 6 bases. CDR3 length: 15 amino acids. CDR1 is MNHEY and CDR2 is SVGAGI in the germline V gene. Trimming removed 6 bases at V and 0 bases at J, with 12 bases between. The CDR3 protein is CASRSLGGSNQPQHF. For the CDR3, the DNA is TGTGCCAGCAGAAGCTTAGGGGGTAGCAATCAGCCCCAGCATTTT.

The CDR3 loop is CASSVQQSYNSPLHF. The CDR3 bases are TGTGCCAGCAGCGTACAACAGAGCTATAATTCACCCCTCCACTTT. The chain combines TRBV9 with TRBJ1-6; D not certain. Per germline, CDR1 SGDLS and CDR2 YYNGEE. The CDR3 length is 15 residues. Trimming shortened V by 1 base and J by 3 bases, and 8 bases separated the two germline ends.

CDR3 region: CASSLAGGNTIYF. As DNA, the CDR3 is TGTGCCAGCAGCTTAGCGGGCGGAAACACCATATATTTT. This sequence joins TRBV7-8 and TRBJ1-3; D uncertain. The CDR3 totals 13 residues. V lost 0 bases, J lost 4 bases, and 4 bases lay in between. Germline CDR1 is SGHVS and CDR2 is FQNEAQ.

The chain carries TRBV5-5 and TRBJ2-5, with 13 positions matching TRBD2. V lost 4 bases, J lost 5 bases, and 8 bases stayed unmatched. The CDR3 has 16 amino acids. Looked up from germline, CDR1 is SGHKS and CDR2 is YYEKEE (reference sequence). The CDR3 nucleotides are TGTGCCAGCAGCCGGACCGGGACTAGCGGGGTGGAGACCCAGTACTTC. Encoded protein: CASSRTGTSGVETQYF.

The chain links TRBV28 to TRBJ1-2, with 8 bases that match TRBD1. Germline V gene lookup returns CDR1 MDHEN and CDR2 SYDVKM. Trimming cost V 3 bases and J 4 bases; bases outside gene matches: 4. The CDR3 is made up of 14 amino acids. CDR3 sequence: CASSFRGRFYGYTF. The CDR3 coding sequence is TGTGCCAGCAGTTTCAGGGGGCGTTTCTATGGCTACACCTTC.

The chain has TRBV11-3 and TRBJ1-1, with TRBD1 matching 9 bases. The CDR3 is 13 amino acids. Germline values: CDR1 SGHNT, CDR2 YENEEA. J gave up 8 bases and V 3 bases, and 4 bases lay outside the gene matches. The CDR3 DNA follows: TGTGCCAGCAGCTTTCACACAGGGGGCGAAGCTTTCTTT. It is translated as CASSFHTGGEAFF.

The gene calls are TRBV9 and TRBJ1-1; D perhaps matches TRBD1 (6 bases). Trimming pared 3 bases from V and 4 bases from J, leaving 13 bases between. Germline V gene lookup returns CDR1 SGDLS and CDR2 YYNGEE. The CDR3 length is 14 residues. In DNA, the CDR3 is TGTGCCAGCAGCGGCCGACAGGTGGTCACTGAAGCTTTCTTT. This translates into CASSGRQVVTEAFF. The entire variable domain, with the rest obtained from reference TRBV9 and TRBJ1-1, is as follows: DSGVTQTPKHLITATGQRVTLRCSPRSGDLSVYWYQQSLDQGLQFLIQYYNGEERAKGNILERFSAQQFPDLHSELNLSSLELGDSALYFCASSGRQVVTEAFFGQGTRLTVV.

The chain joins TRBV7-9 to TRBJ2-1, with 9 nucleotides matching TRBD2. CDR3 length: 15 residues. After removal of 1 base from V and 10 bases from J, the junction contained 8 bases not matched to a gene. CDR1 and CDR2 (germline): SEHNR, FQNEAQ (reference sequence). The CDR3 DNA reads as TGTGCCAGCAGCTTAGACGGGCGGGGGGGCAACGAGCAGTTCTTC. Its protein is CASSLDGRGGNEQFF. Filled out from reference TRBV7-9 and TRBJ2-1, the complete variable domain reads DTGVSQNPRHKITKRGQNVTFRCDPISEHNRLYWYRQTLGQGPEFLTYFQNEAQLEKSRLLSDRFSAERPKGSFSTLEIQRTEQGDSAMYLCASSLDGRGGNEQFFGPGTRLTVL.

The genes are TRBV5-6 and TRBJ1-2; TRBD1 agrees at 8 bases. Germline assignment: CDR1 SGHDT and CDR2 YYEEEE. This CDR3 has 14 amino acids. V was pared by 5 bases and J by 4 bases, with 7 bases of the junction left unmatched. This chain's CDR3 is CASRSRGRSYGYTF. The DNA of the CDR3 is TGTGCCAGCAGGTCCAGGGGGCGCAGCTATGGCTACACCTTC.

The chain employs TRBV7-2 and TRBJ2-2; maybe TRBD2 (5 bases). This CDR3 has 13 residues. The germline V gene encodes CDR1 SGHTA and CDR2 FQGNSA. V lost 7 bases and J 8 bases, leaving 14 bases between the germline ends. The CDR3: CASKWELRGELFF. As DNA, the CDR3 is TGTGCCAGCAAATGGGAGCTCCGTGGGGAGCTGTTTTTT. Full variable domain (outside the CDR3, taken from reference TRBV7-2 and TRBJ2-2): GAGVSQSPSNKVTEKGKDVELRCDPISGHTALYWYRQSLGQGLEFLIYFQGNSAPDKSGLPSDRFSAERTGGSVSTLTIQRTQQEDSAVYLCASKWELRGELFFGEGSRLTVL.

V gene TRBV24-1 combines with J gene TRBJ2-1; D not resolved. CDR1 is KGHDR and CDR2 is SFDVKD in the germline V gene. This CDR3 has 16 amino acids. V dropped 3 bases and J dropped 0 bases, with 11 bases sitting between them. The CDR3 here is CATSDLRFGSYNEQFF. The CDR3 coding sequence is TGTGCCACCAGTGATCTTCGGTTCGGCTCCTACAATGAGCAGTTCTTC.

This chain joins TRBV19 and TRBJ1-1; 7 nucleotides align to TRBD1. CDR1 and CDR2 (germline): LNHDA, SQIVND (reference sequence). Trimming removed 5 bases from V and 0 bases from J; junction bases left unmatched: 6. The CDR3 has 15 amino acids. The CDR3 DNA is TGTGCCAGTAGTCCCGGGGACAGTCTGAACACTGAAGCTTTCTTT. Translated: CASSPGDSLNTEAFF.

The rearrangement joins TRBV28 to TRBJ1-1; TRBD1 matches 7 bases. CDR1 is MDHEN and CDR2 is SYDVKM in the germline V gene. The CDR3 is 13 residues long. Trimming removed 6 bases from V and 7 bases from J; junction bases left unmatched: 8. The CDR3 region has the DNA TGTGCCAGCAGGAGACAGGGTCTGTATGAAGCTTTCTTT. This encodes CASRRQGLYEAFF.

Remarks on this clone: The sample holds other DNA sequences that translate to the same CDR3. J is TRBJ1-2 and V is TRBV5-1; D is perhaps TRBD1 (5 bases). Trimming shortened V by 5 bases and J by 1 base, and 9 bases separated the two germline ends. The CDR3 consists of 13 residues. Per the germline V gene, CDR1 is SGHRS and CDR2 is YFSETQ. The DNA of the CDR3 is TGCGCCAGCAGTTTCGACAGTAACTATGGCTACACCTTC. Amino acid sequence: CASSFDSNYGYTF.

This clone has a single count. The chain recombines TRBV20-1 with TRBJ1-2, with TRBD1 as a possible D gene (6 bases). The CDR3 covers 15 residues. The V end lost 3 bases, the J end lost 4 bases, and 18 bases lay between the germline ends. CDR1 and CDR2 (germline): DFQATT, SNEGSKA (reference sequence). This CDR3 is CSASPNRALTYGYTF. The CDR3 DNA follows: TGCAGTGCTAGTCCAAACAGGGCCCTCACCTATGGCTACACCTTC.

V is TRBV2 and J is TRBJ1-5; D is ambiguous. Germline-derived CDR1 and CDR2 are SNHLY and FYNNEI. V was shortened by 2 bases and J by 9 bases, with 14 bases between the two germline ends. The CDR3 extends over 14 amino acids. CDR3 nucleotides: TGTGCCAGCAGTGAAATTCGGGGTTTTCCGCCCCAGCATTTT. Translating it yields CASSEIRGFPPQHF.

The sample holds a few counts of this clone. J is TRBJ1-2 and V is TRBV30, with D uncertain. Deletions cut 3 bases from V and 4 bases from J, with 6 bases between. This CDR3 is 11 amino acids long. CDR1 is GTSNPN and CDR2 is SVGIG in the germline V gene (reference sequence). The CDR3 protein is CAWSEFYGYTF. CDR3 in DNA: TGTGCCTGGAGCGAGTTCTATGGCTACACCTTC.

This clone was detected only a few times. CDR3 region: CASSSVGGNYGYTF. The CDR3 DNA reads TGTGCCAGCAGCTCCGTAGGGGGTAATTATGGCTACACCTTC. The chain joins TRBV11-2 to TRBJ1-2, with D perhaps matching TRBD1 (6 bases). The V end lost 4 bases, the J end lost 5 bases, and 14 bases lay between the germline ends. The CDR3 loop spans 14 amino acids. Germline V CDR1 and CDR2: SGHAT, FQNNGV.